This T cell receptor beta chain was identified in a study of CXCR3-negative and CXCR3-positive naive CD8 T cells. Whole-study results and caveats: Whereas memory cells differed, naive CXCR3-negative and CXCR3-positive cells shared similar TRBV-TRBJ usage.

Of note for this clonotype: As yet, its antigen is unknown.

Each TRB cDNA library was prepared by 5' RACE (with UMI labels). Reanalyzing the 5' RACE reads, TCRdb keeps one entry per CDR3 protein, without DNA. Its table lists over 100,000 distinct CDR3 sequences. Sequencing input: naive CXCR3- CD8+ T cells from blood. Subset: CD45RO-CCR7+CD27+CD95- naive CD8+ T cells lacking CXCR3 (TNR3-). This TCR was recovered from a human donor in good health. Some clones in this sample may be carry-over from other donors' samples.

The CDR3 loop is CASHVDLSSYEQYF. This sequence joins TRBV5-1 and TRBJ2-7. This CDR3 spans 14 amino acids. Germline V gene lookup returns CDR1 SGHRS and CDR2 YFSETQ.